The clone carrying this T cell receptor (beta chain) was picked up a small number of times. CDR3 length equals 13 residues. Germline lookup yields CDR1 SGHDT and CDR2 YYEEEE. The V segment lost 5 bases and the J segment 3 bases; nucleotides outside the gene matches: 2. This record belongs to a study of CD8 T cells in ankylosing spondylitis. TCRdb redid the calling of the 5' RACE reads with MiXCR, one entry per CDR3 protein. Of some 130,000 distinct CDR3 sequences in the sample, approximately 8.4% were seen once. The sequenced sample consisted of synovial fluid, either unsorted or a sorted T cell fraction (not recorded which). The rearrangement uses TRBV5-6 and TRBJ2-7; 10 nucleotides align to TRBD1. The receptor comes from a male donor with ankylosing spondylitis. The DNA for the CDR3 is TGTGCCAGCAGGCGGACAGGGGGCTACGAGCAGTACTTC. It codes for CASRRTGGYEQYF.